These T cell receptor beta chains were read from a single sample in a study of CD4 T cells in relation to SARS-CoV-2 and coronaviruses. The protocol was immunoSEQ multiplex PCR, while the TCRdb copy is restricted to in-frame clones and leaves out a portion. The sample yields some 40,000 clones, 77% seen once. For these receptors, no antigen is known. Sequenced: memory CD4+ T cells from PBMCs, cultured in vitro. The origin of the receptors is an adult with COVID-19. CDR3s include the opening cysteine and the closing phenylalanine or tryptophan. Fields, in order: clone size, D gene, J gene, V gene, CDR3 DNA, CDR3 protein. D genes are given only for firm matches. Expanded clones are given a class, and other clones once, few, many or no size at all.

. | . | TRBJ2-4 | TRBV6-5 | TGTGCCAGCAGTTACTTCCATGATCTAGCCAAAAACATTCAGTACTTC | CASSYFHDLAKNIQYF
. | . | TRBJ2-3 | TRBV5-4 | TGTGCCAGCAGTAGCTTATCTAGGGAAGGTGGCGGCACAGATACGCAGTATTTT | CASSSLSREGGGTDTQYF
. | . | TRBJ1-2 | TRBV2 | TGTGCCAGCAGTCCTTCCTCGGGCTACACCTTC | CASSPSSGYTF
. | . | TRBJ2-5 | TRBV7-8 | TGTGCCAGCAGCTGGAAACGTGAAGGTCGGACCCAGTACTTC | CASSWKREGRTQYF
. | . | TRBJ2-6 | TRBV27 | TGTGCCAGCAGTTTATGGGGGGCCGGGGCCAACGTCCTGACTTTC | CASSLWGAGANVLTF
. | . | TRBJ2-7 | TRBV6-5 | TGTGCCAGCCGGAGTCTGAGCTTATACGAGCAGTACTTC | CASRSLSLYEQYF
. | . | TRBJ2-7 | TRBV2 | TGTGCCAGCAGTGAAGCGCGCGGGGGCGGCTACGAGCAGTACTTC | CASSEARGGGYEQYF
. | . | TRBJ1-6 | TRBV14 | TGTGCCAGCAGCTTCACTGACAATTCACCCCTCCACTTT | CASSFTDNSPLHF
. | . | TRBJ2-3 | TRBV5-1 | TGCGCCAGCAGCGACTACAGGGGCACAGATACGCAGTATTTT | CASSDYRGTDTQYF
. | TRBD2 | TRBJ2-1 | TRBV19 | TGTGCCAGTAGTACTGCAATGGACCAGCGGGAATACAATGAGCAGTTCTTC | CASSTAMDQREYNEQFF
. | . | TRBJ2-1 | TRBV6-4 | TGTGCCAGCAGTGACTCGGACAACAATGAGCAGTTCTTC | CASSDSDNNEQFF
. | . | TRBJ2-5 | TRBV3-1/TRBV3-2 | TGTGCCAGCAGACCCGAACTAGGCCAACAAGAGACCCAGTACTTC | CASRPELGQQETQYF
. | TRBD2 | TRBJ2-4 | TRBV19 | TGTGCCAGTAGCGAGGGACTAGATGGCATTCAGTACTTC | CASSEGLDGIQYF
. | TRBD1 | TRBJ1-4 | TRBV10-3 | TGTGCCATCAGTGAGTCGACGATGAGACAGGGACGAGAAAAACTGTTTTTT | CAISESTMRQGREKLFF
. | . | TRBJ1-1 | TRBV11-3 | TGTGCCAGCAGCTATTCGTTCGGAACTGAAGCTTTCTTT | CASSYSFGTEAFF
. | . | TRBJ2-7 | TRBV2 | TGTGCCAGCAGTAGGGAGTACGAGCAGTACTTC | CASSREYEQYF
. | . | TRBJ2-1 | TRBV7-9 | TGTGCCAGCAGCTTCACCGGGACTTACAATGAGCAGTTCTTC | CASSFTGTYNEQFF
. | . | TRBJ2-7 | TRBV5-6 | TGTGCCAGCAGCTTGTTATCTAGACTCTACGAGCAGTACTTC | CASSLLSRLYEQYF
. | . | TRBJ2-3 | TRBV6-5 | TGTGCCAGCAAGCTAGTTGGCACAGATACGCAGTATTTT | CASKLVGTDTQYF
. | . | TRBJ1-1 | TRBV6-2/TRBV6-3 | TGTGCCAGCAGTTACGATGAAGCGTCTGAAGCTTTCTTT | CASSYDEASEAFF
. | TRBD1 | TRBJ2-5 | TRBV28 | TGTGCCAGCAACCGAGGGGGCCGGGAGACCCAGTACTTC | CASNRGGRETQYF
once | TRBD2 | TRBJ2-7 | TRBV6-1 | TGTGCCAGCAGTGACTTGGCTAGCGGGAGGCCCGTCGAGCAGTACTTC | CASSDLASGRPVEQYF